This entry lists 4 T cell receptor beta chains sequenced from one sample in a study of blood T cell repertoires in COVID-19 (dated by TCRdb to the early 2020s). Preparation of the library involved the immunoSEQ multiplex PCR assay. TCRdb stores this immuneACCESS table with in-frame sequences only. Part of the clones is absent; in the studies checked, under half of the shortfall reflects unresolved V genes, and no reason is known for the rest. The sample has 150,000 to 200,000 clones on record, just over 85% of them singletons. The ten largest clones add up to around 8.2% of the sample. Sequenced: peripheral blood. Source of these receptors: a man aged 55 to 70 with acute or convalescent COVID-19.

The V gene is TRBV28, the J gene TRBJ1-1, with a tentative D call TRBD1 (6 bases). The CDR3 totals 15 residues. V lost 5 bases and J lost 1, with 14 bases in between. CDR1 and CDR2 (germline): MDHEN, SYDVKM. The CDR3 spells CASSPHREGNTEAFF. The CDR3 bases are TGTGCCAGCAGTCCACACAGGGAAGGGAACACTGAAGCTTTCTTT.

V usage is TRBV24-1 and J usage is TRBJ2-5, with a tentative D call TRBD2 (5 bases). This CDR3 is 16 amino acids long. V was pared by 4 bases and J by 5 bases, with 19 bases between. CDR1 is KGHDR, CDR2 SFDVKD, per germline. The chain's CDR3 is CATSEITGRTGETQYF. CDR3 DNA: TGTGCCACCAGTGAGATCACCGGACGGACGGGGGAGACCCAGTACTTC.

This rearrangement joins TRBV7-6 to TRBJ2-1; 10 nucleotides agree with TRBD2. Per the germline V gene, CDR1 is SGHVS and CDR2 is FNYEAQ. The junction had 15 bases not matched to a gene; V was cut back by 5 bases and J by 8 bases. This CDR3 contains 17 residues. CDR3 amino acids: CASSPLNPSGRVHEQFF. The CDR3 DNA is TGTGCCAGCAGCCCCCTGAACCCTAGCGGGAGAGTCCATGAGCAGTTCTTC.

J is TRBJ1-5 and V is TRBV19; D is perhaps TRBD1 (5 bases). Trimming removed 1 base at V and 6 bases at J, with 13 bases between. The CDR3 covers 15 residues. Germline CDR1 reads LNHDA; CDR2 reads SQIVND (reference sequence). CDR3 sequence (DNA): TGTGCCAGTAGTATAGTCCGTGGGGCTATTCAGCCCCAGCATTTT. It codes for CASSIVRGAIQPQHF.